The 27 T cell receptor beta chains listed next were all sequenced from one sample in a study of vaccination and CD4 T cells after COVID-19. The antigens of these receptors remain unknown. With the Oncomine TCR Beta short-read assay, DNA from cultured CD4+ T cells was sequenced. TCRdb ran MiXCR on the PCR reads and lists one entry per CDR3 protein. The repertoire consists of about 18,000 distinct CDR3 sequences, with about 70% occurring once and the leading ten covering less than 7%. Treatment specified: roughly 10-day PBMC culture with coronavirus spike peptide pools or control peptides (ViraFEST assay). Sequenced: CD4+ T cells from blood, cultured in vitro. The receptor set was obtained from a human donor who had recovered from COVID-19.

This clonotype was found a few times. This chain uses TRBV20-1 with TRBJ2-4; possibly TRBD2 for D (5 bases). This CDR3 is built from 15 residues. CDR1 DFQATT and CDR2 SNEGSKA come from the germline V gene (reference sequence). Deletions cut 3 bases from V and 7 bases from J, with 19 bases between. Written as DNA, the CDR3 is TGCAGTGCTAGTAGGCCGGGGAAAGGTTCCAACATTCAGTACTTC. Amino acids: CSASRPGKGSNIQYF.

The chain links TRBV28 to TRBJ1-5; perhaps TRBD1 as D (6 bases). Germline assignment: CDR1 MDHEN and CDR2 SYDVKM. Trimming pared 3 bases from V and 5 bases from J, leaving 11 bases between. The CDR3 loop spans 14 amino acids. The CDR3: CASSFLQGYQPQHF. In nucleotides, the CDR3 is TGTGCCAGCAGTTTTCTACAGGGATATCAGCCCCAGCATTTT. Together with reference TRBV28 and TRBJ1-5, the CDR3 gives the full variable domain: DVKVTQSSRYLVKRTGEKVFLECVQDMDHENMFWYRQDPGLGLRLIYFSYDVKMKEKGDIPEGYSVSREKKERFSLILESASTNQTSMYLCASSFLQGYQPQHFGDGTRLSIL.

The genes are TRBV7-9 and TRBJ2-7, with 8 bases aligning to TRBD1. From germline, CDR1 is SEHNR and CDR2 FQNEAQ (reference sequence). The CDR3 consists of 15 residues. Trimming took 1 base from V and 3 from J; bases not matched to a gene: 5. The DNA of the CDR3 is TGTGCCAGCAGCTTAGGGACAGGGAGAAGCTACGAGCAGTACTTC. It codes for CASSLGTGRSYEQYF.

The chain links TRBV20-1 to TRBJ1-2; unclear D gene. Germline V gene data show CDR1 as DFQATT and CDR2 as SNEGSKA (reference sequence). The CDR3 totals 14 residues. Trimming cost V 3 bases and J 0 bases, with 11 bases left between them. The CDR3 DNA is TGCAGTGCTAGCCAGGACGGAACTAACTATGGCTACACCTTC. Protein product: CSASQDGTNYGYTF.

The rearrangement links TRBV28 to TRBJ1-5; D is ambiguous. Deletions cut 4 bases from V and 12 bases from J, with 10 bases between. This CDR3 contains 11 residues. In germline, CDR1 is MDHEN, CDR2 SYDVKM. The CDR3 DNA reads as TGTGCCAGCAGTTCTTCTCGGGGCCAGCATTTT. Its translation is CASSSSRGQHF.

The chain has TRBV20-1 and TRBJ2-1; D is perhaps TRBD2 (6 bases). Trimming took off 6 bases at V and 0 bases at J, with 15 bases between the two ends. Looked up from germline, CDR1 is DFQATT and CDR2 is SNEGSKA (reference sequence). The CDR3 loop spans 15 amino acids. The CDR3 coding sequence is TGCAGTGCCACCACGGAGGGGAGCTCCTACAATGAGCAGTTCTTC. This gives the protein CSATTEGSSYNEQFF.

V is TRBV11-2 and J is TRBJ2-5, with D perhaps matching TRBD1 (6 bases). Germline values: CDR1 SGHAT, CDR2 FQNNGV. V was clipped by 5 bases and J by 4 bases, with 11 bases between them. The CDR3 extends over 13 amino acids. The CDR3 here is CASSRRGRETQYF. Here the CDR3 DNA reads TGTGCCAGCAGCCGCAGGGGACGAGAGACCCAGTACTTC.

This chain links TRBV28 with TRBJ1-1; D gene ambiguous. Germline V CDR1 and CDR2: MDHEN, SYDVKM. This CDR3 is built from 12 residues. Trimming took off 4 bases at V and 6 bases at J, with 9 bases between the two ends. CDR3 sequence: CASSSIGSEAFF. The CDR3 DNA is TGTGCCAGCAGTTCCATAGGGTCTGAAGCTTTCTTT. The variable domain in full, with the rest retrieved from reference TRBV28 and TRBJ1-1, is DVKVTQSSRYLVKRTGEKVFLECVQDMDHENMFWYRQDPGLGLRLIYFSYDVKMKEKGDIPEGYSVSREKKERFSLILESASTNQTSMYLCASSSIGSEAFFGQGTRLTVV.

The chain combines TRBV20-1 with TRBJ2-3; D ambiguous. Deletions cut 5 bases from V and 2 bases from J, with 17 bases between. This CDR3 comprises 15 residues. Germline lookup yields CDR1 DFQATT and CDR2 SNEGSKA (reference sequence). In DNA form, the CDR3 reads TGCAGTGCTGCCGGGTCCCAAGGTTCCACAGATACGCAGTATTTT. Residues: CSAAGSQGSTDTQYF.

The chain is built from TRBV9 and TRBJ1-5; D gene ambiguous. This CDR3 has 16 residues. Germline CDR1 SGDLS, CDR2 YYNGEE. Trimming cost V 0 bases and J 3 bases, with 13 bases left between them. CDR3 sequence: CASSVGPSPNNQPQHF. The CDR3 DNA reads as TGTGCCAGCAGCGTAGGTCCCAGCCCCAACAATCAGCCCCAGCATTTT.

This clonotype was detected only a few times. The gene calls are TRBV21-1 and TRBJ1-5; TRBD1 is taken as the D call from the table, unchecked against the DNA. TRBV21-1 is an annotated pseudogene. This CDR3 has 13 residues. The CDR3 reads CAIRYRYAGPQHF. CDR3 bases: TGTGCCATACGATACAGGTACGCTGGGCCCCAGCATTTT.

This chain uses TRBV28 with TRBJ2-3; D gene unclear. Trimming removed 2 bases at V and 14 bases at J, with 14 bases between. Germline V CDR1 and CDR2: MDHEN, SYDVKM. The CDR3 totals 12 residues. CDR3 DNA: TGTGCCAGCAGTTTACTGTCTAAACCGGGGTATTTT. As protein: CASSLLSKPGYF.

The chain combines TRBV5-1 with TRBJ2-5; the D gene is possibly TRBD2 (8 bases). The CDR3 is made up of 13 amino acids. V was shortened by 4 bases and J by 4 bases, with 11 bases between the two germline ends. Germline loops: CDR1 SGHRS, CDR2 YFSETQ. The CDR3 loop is CASSREGAETQYF. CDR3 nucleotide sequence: TGCGCCAGCAGCCGGGAGGGGGCAGAGACCCAGTACTTC.

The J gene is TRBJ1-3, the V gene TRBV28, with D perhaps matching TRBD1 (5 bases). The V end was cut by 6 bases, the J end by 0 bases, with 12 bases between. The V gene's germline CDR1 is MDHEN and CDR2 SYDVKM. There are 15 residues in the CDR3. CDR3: CASRVDSISGNTIYF. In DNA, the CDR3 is TGTGCCAGCAGGGTAGACAGTATCTCTGGAAACACCATATATTTT. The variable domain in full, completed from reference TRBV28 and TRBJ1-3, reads DVKVTQSSRYLVKRTGEKVFLECVQDMDHENMFWYRQDPGLGLRLIYFSYDVKMKEKGDIPEGYSVSREKKERFSLILESASTNQTSMYLCASRVDSISGNTIYFGEGSWLTVV.

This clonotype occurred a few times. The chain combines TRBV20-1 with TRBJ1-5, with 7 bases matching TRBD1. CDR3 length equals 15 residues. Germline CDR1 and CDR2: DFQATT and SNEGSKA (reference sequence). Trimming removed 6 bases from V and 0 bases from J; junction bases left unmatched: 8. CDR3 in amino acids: CSATRGGYSNQPQHF. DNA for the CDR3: TGCAGTGCGACCAGGGGGGGATATAGCAATCAGCCCCAGCATTTT.

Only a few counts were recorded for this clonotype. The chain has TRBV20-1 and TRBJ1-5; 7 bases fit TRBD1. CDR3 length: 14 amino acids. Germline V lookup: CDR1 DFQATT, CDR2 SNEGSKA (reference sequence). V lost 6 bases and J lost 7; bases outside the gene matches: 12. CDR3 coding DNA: TGCAGTGCCAATCCCAGGGGGGCTTCGCAGCCCCAGCATTTT. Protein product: CSANPRGASQPQHF.

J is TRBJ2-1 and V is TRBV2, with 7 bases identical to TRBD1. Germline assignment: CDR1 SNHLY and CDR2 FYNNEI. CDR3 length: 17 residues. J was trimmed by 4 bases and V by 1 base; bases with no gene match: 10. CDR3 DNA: TGTGCCAGCAGTGAAGAAGGTAGGGGGCCTTTGTACAATGAGCAGTTCTTC. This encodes CASSEEGRGPLYNEQFF.

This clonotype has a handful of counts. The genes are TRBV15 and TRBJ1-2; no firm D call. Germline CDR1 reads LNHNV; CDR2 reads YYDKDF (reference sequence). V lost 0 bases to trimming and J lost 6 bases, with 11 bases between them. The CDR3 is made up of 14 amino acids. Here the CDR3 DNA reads TGTGCCACCAGCAGAGATTTCGGAAGTAATGGCTACACCTTC. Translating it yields CATSRDFGSNGYTF.

CDR3 sequence reads: CASSYSRPMGYGYTF. The CDR3 region has the DNA TGTGCCAGCAGTTACTCGCGCCCCATGGGGTATGGCTACACCTTC. The V and J genes are TRBV6-2 or TRBV6-3 and TRBJ1-2; D gene ambiguous. Trimming took 0 bases from V and 5 from J, leaving 13 bases between them. CDR3 size: 15 residues. Per germline, CDR1 MNHEY and CDR2 SVGEGT.

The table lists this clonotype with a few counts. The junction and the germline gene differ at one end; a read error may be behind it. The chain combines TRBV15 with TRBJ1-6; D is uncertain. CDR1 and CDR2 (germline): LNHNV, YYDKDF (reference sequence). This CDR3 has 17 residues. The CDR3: CATSRALAAASNSPLHF. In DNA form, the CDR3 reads TGTGCCACTAGCAGAGCCCTCGCCGCAGCTTCTAATTCACCCCTCCACTTT. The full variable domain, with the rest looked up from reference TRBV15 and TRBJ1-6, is DAMVIQNPRYQVTQFGKPVTLSCSQTLNHNVMYWYQQKSSQAPKLLFHYYDKDFNNEADTPDNFQSRRPNTSFCFLDIRSPGLGDTAMYLCATSRALAAASNSPLHFGNGTRLTVT.

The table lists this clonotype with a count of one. Here the CDR3 DNA reads TGCAGTGCCCCTCGCGGTAGCGGGAAATACGAGCAGTACTTC. Its protein is CSAPRGSGKYEQYF. The rearrangement joins TRBV20-1 to TRBJ2-7; the match to TRBD2 covers 8 bases. This CDR3 contains 14 residues. Trimming at V came to 6 bases and at J to 4 bases, leaving 11 bases not matched to a gene. The germline CDR1 and CDR2 sequences are DFQATT and SNEGSKA (reference sequence).

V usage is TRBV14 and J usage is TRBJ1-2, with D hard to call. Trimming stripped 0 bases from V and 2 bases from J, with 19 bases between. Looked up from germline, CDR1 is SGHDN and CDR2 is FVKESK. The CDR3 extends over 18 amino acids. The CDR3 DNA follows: TGTGCCAGCAGCCAAGAGAAGGGCAGAAACTTACTCAACTATGGCTACACCTTC. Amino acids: CASSQEKGRNLLNYGYTF. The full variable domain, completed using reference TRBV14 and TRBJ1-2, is EAGVTQFPSHSVIEKGQTVTLRCDPISGHDNLYWYRRVMGKEIKFLLHFVKESKQDESGMPNNRFLAERTGGTYSTLKVQPAELEDSGVYFCASSQEKGRNLLNYGYTFGSGTRLTVV.

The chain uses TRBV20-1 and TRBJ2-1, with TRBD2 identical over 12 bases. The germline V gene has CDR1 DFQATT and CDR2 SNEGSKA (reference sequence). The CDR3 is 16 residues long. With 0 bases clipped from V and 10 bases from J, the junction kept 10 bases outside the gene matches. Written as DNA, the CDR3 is TGCAGTGCTAGAGATCGTTCGGCTAGCGGGGGGGAAGAGCAGTTCTTC. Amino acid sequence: CSARDRSASGGEEQFF.

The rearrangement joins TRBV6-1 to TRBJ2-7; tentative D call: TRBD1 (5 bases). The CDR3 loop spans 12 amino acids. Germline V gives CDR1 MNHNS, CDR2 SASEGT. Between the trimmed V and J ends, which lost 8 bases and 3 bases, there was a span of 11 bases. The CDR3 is CASRGAGYEQYF. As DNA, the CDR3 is TGTGCCAGCCGTGGGGCAGGCTACGAGCAGTACTTC.

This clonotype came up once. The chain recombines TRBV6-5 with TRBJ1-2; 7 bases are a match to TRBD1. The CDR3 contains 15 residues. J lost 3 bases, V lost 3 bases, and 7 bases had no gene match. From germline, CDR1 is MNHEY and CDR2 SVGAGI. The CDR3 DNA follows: TGTGCCAGCAGTTATCTCCAGGGGGGCTACTATGGCTACACCTTC. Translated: CASSYLQGGYYGYTF.

CDR3 DNA: TGCAGTGCTAGAGATTGGTCTGCGGCGGGAGAGACCGGGGAGCTGTTTTTT. Encoded protein: CSARDWSAAGETGELFF. V and J are TRBV20-1 and TRBJ2-2; the match to TRBD2 covers 7 bases. Per germline, CDR1 DFQATT and CDR2 SNEGSKA (reference sequence). J lost 5 bases, V lost 0 bases, and 12 bases had no gene match. The CDR3 is 17 residues long.

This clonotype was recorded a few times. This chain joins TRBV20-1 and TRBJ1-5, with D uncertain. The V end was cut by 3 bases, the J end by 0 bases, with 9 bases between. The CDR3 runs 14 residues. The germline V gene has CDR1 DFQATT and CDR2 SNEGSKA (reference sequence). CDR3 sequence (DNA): TGCAGTGCTAGGATACAATATAGCAATCAGCCCCAGCATTTT. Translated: CSARIQYSNQPQHF.